The 23 T cell receptor beta chains in this list originate from one sample, sequenced in a study of cytomegalovirus exposure and HLA in healthy donors. The PCR was carried out with 60 Vbeta primers and 13 Jbeta primers. TCRdb keeps only in-frame clones here, not all; method: immunoSEQ multiplex PCR. The table shows 250,000 or so clones, with about 86% occurring only once. Source material: PBMCs. The receptors originated from a woman aged 60 to 75 in good health and CMV-seropositive.

The gene calls are TRBV28 and TRBJ2-1; D might be TRBD2 (7 bases). Germline values: CDR1 MDHEN, CDR2 SYDVKM. V was pared by 7 bases and J by 8 bases, with 18 bases between. The CDR3 has 14 amino acids. The CDR3 here is CASTTGRELDEQFF. As DNA, the CDR3 is TGTGCCAGCACCACAGGGAGGGAATTGGATGAGCAGTTCTTC.

The CDR3 is CASSAPGNEQYF. The CDR3 nucleotides read TGCGCCAGCAGCGCCCCAGGGAACGAGCAGTACTTC. The genes are TRBV5-1 and TRBJ2-7; perhaps TRBD1 as D (5 bases). Germline CDR1 reads SGHRS; CDR2 reads YFSETQ. The V gene lost 4 bases and the J gene lost 5 bases, with 10 bases spanning the gap. The CDR3 is made up of 12 amino acids.

The chain links TRBV9 to TRBJ2-2; D is perhaps TRBD1 (6 bases). Germline loops: CDR1 SGDLS, CDR2 YYNGEE. Between the trimmed V and J ends, which lost 3 bases and 6 bases, there was a span of 15 bases. This CDR3 region has 15 residues. The CDR3 DNA reads as TGTGCCAGCAGCGCCACAGGGTGGGGAGCCGGGGAGCTGTTTTTT. This codes for CASSATGWGAGELFF.

The CDR3 region is CASSLVGPGLGEYEQYF. Written as DNA, the CDR3 is TGCGCCAGCAGCTTGGTCGGACCGGGACTAGGTGAATACGAGCAGTACTTC. The gene calls are TRBV5-1 and TRBJ2-7; TRBD2 aligns across 8 bases. After removal of 0 bases from V and 4 bases from J, the junction contained 12 bases not matched to a gene. The CDR3 covers 17 residues. Per germline, CDR1 SGHRS and CDR2 YFSETQ.

The V call is TRBV27, the J call TRBJ1-1; weak D call: TRBD1 (5 bases). Germline CDR1 is MNHEY and CDR2 is SMNVEV (reference sequence). This CDR3 spans 15 amino acids. The germline V and J ends were trimmed by 5 bases and 4 bases, with 17 bases remaining between them. In nucleotides, the CDR3 is TGTGCCAGCAGTCCCTTAGGCAGGGTAAGCACTGAAGCTTTCTTT. Translating gives CASSPLGRVSTEAFF.

To note about this clone: One end of the junction fails to match germline, which may point to a read error. This chain connects TRBV7-9 to TRBJ2-1, with TRBD2 identical over 11 bases. This CDR3 is 18 amino acids long. Germline values: CDR1 SEHNR, CDR2 FQNEAQ (reference sequence). The CDR3 region is CSSRGGTSGSVGYNEQFF. CDR3 nucleotides: TGTTCCAGCAGAGGTGGAACTAGCGGGAGCGTTGGCTACAATGAGCAGTTCTTC. The variable domain in full, completed from reference TRBV7-9 and TRBJ2-1, reads DTGVSQNPRHKITKRGQNVTFRCDPISEHNRLYWYRQTLGQGPEFLTYFQNEAQLEKSRLLSDRFSAERPKGSFSTLEIQRTEQGDSAMYLCSSRGGTSGSVGYNEQFFGPGTRLTVL.

The rearrangement joins TRBV7-9 to TRBJ1-5, with D hard to call. The germline V and J ends were trimmed by 4 bases and 7 bases, with 11 bases remaining between them. The CDR3 is made up of 13 amino acids. From germline, CDR1 is SEHNR and CDR2 FQNEAQ (reference sequence). The CDR3 spells CASSSSGFQPQHF. DNA for the CDR3: TGTGCCAGCAGCTCGTCGGGGTTCCAGCCCCAGCATTTT.

V usage is TRBV6-5 and J usage is TRBJ1-2, with a tentative D call TRBD1 (6 bases). Germline lookup yields CDR1 MNHEY and CDR2 SVGAGI. This CDR3 comprises 15 residues. V lost 7 bases to trimming and J lost 4 bases, with 19 bases between them. The DNA for the CDR3 is TGTGCCAGCAAGAGGGGGGGGGCGCAGGGCTATGGCTACACCTTC. This gives the protein CASKRGGAQGYGYTF.

The chain combines TRBV6-1 with TRBJ2-7, with 9 bases matching TRBD1. The V gene end was trimmed by 7 bases and the J gene end by 3 bases; junction bases not matched to a gene: 4. This CDR3 has 13 amino acids. Looked up from germline, CDR1 is MNHNS and CDR2 is SASEGT. The chain's CDR3 is CASTTGGDYEQYF. In DNA form, the CDR3 reads TGTGCCAGCACGACAGGGGGGGACTACGAGCAGTACTTC.

The chain links TRBV7-9 to TRBJ2-1; 12 nucleotides line up with TRBD2. The V segment lost 5 bases and the J segment 6 bases; nucleotides outside the gene matches: 5. In germline, CDR1 is SEHNR, CDR2 FQNEAQ (reference sequence). The CDR3 has 15 amino acids. The DNA of the CDR3 is TGTGCCAGCAGCCAGACTAGCGGGAGAGCCAATGAGCAGTTCTTC. Translation gives CASSQTSGRANEQFF.

A single count supports this clone. V usage is TRBV27 and J usage is TRBJ2-1; TRBD1 matches at 9 bases. The ends lost 4 bases at V and 4 bases at J; junction bases unmatched: 5. Germline values: CDR1 MNHEY, CDR2 SMNVEV (reference sequence). The CDR3 extends over 15 amino acids. The CDR3 DNA is TGTGCCAGCAGTTCGGAGACAGGGGGATACAATGAGCAGTTCTTC. This translates into CASSSETGGYNEQFF.

This rearrangement joins TRBV6-1 to TRBJ2-5; no clear D gene. The J call is doubtful: the DNA matches TRBJ2-7 better. The CDR3 loop spans 11 amino acids. Germline CDR1 MNHNS, CDR2 SASEGT. For the CDR3, the DNA is TGTGCGCTGGGCGATTCCTACGAGCAGTACTTC. Amino acid sequence: CALGDSYEQYF.

J is TRBJ2-7 and V is TRBV7-8; unclear D gene. V was clipped by 3 bases and J by 6 bases, with 6 bases between them. The CDR3 totals 11 residues. Germline CDR1 reads SGHVS; CDR2 reads FQNEAQ. CDR3 DNA sequence: TGTGCCAGCAGCTTTACAAGCGAGCAGTACTTC. This codes for CASSFTSEQYF.

V and J are TRBV2 and TRBJ2-1, with D maybe TRBD1 (5 bases). V lost 6 bases and J 9 bases, leaving 12 bases between the germline ends. Germline CDR1 SNHLY, CDR2 FYNNEI. CDR3 length: 12 amino acids. CDR3 residues: CASSQTASEQFF. The CDR3 DNA is TGTGCCAGCAGCCAGACAGCTAGTGAGCAGTTCTTC.

The chain employs TRBV5-1 and TRBJ2-7; TRBD2 matches at 12 bases. The CDR3 is made up of 15 amino acids. Germline loops: CDR1 SGHRS, CDR2 YFSETQ. The trim removed 2 bases at V and 4 bases at J, leaving 4 bases unmatched. CDR3 nucleotide sequence: TGCGCCAGCAGCTTAAGGCTAGCGGGAGGGTACGAGCAGTACTTC. Its protein is CASSLRLAGGYEQYF.

The CDR3 sequence: CASSLGSNEQFF. In nucleotides, the CDR3 is TGTGCCAGCAGCTTGGGCAGCAATGAGCAGTTCTTC. The chain couples TRBV5-4 to TRBJ2-1, with unresolved D. Trimming left V 0 bases short and J 6 bases short, with 4 bases between. CDR1 is SGHNT, CDR2 YYREEE, per germline (reference sequence). CDR3 size: 12 residues.

This clone was seen more than once but under ten times. The V gene is TRBV4-1, the J gene TRBJ1-1; D ambiguous. Looked up from germline, CDR1 is MGHRA and CDR2 is YSYEKL. This CDR3 has 17 residues. The V end lost 1 base, the J end lost 1 base, and 16 bases lay between the germline ends. The CDR3 DNA reads as TGCGCCAGCAGCCAAGTCCAGAGAGGCAGTCGGAACACTGAAGCTTTCTTT. It codes for CASSQVQRGSRNTEAFF.

Details on this clone: Other DNA sequences in this sample translate to the same CDR3. As DNA, the CDR3 is TGTGCCAGCTCACCTTCTTACAATGAGCAGTTCTTC. Translated, it gives CASSPSYNEQFF. The rearrangement joins TRBV18 to TRBJ2-1; D unresolved. V was trimmed by 3 bases and J by 4 bases, leaving 4 bases between them. The CDR3 length is 12 residues. Per germline, CDR1 KGHSH and CDR2 LQKENI.

The V and J genes are TRBV19 and TRBJ2-1; 13 bases map to TRBD2. The CDR3 runs 14 residues. Germline V lookup: CDR1 LNHDA, CDR2 SQIVND (reference sequence). The junction had 4 bases not matched to a gene; V was cut back by 6 bases and J by 8 bases. Written as DNA, the CDR3 is TGTGCCAGTAGCCCACTAGCGGGAGGGCATGAGCAGTTCTTC. The encoded protein is CASSPLAGGHEQFF.

The chain carries TRBV7-3 and TRBJ2-3; possibly TRBD2 for D (6 bases). With 3 bases removed from V and 2 bases from J, the gap between germline ends came to 6 bases. The germline V gene has CDR1 SGHTA and CDR2 FQGTGA. The CDR3 totals 13 residues. Written as DNA, the CDR3 is TGTGCCAGCAGCTTGGGACTCACAGATACGCAGTATTTT. It encodes CASSLGLTDTQYF.

V gene TRBV5-1 combines with J gene TRBJ2-5; TRBD1 agrees at 9 bases. This CDR3 is 14 amino acids long. Germline V gene sequence: CDR1 SGHRS, CDR2 YFSETQ. Losses at the gene ends were 4 bases for V and 4 bases for J; bases not matched to a gene: 5. CDR3 in DNA: TGCGCCAGCAGCCCACAGGGGGCTAGAGAGACCCAGTACTTC. This codes for CASSPQGARETQYF.

The chain has TRBV29-1 and TRBJ2-1; D is possibly TRBD2 (6 bases). CDR1 is SQVTM, CDR2 ANQGSEA, per germline. V was shortened by 8 bases and J by 0 bases, with 23 bases between the two germline ends. The CDR3 runs 17 residues. The CDR3 DNA reads as TGCAGCTGCGAAAACCCCGGCGACGGGAGCTCCTACAATGAGCAGTTCTTC. The encoded protein is CSCENPGDGSSYNEQFF.

The chain links TRBV5-1 to TRBJ2-2; D might be TRBD1 (6 bases). Trimming stripped 3 bases from V and 5 bases from J, with 14 bases between. The CDR3 is made up of 15 amino acids. Per the germline V gene, CDR1 is SGHRS and CDR2 is YFSETQ. CDR3 bases: TGCGCCAGCAGCTACCGACCAAGGGGGACCGGGGAGCTGTTTTTT. This encodes CASSYRPRGTGELFF.